This TCR beta chain was captured by sequencing in a study of PD-L1 blockade in urothelial cancer. Looking at the study overall: Most patients, twenty-five of 29, were males with bladder-origin cancer.

This clone was observed a single time. The table came from immunoSEQ multiplex PCR; TCRdb's copy has only in-frame clones and leaves some out. The data show fewer than 40,000 clones, more than 80% seen once. Specimen: PBMCs, collected around atezolizumab (anti-PD-L1) treatment. The sequence came from a man between 65 and 85 years old with urothelial cancer.

The CDR3 DNA follows: TGCGCCAGCAGCCAACTGGGACAGGGCCACAATGAGCAGTTCTTC. It translates to CASSQLGQGHNEQFF. The rearrangement links TRBV4-1 to TRBJ2-1, with 9 bases fitting TRBD1. Trimming took 2 bases from V and 5 from J; bases not matched to a gene: 4. The CDR3 contains 15 residues. Germline-derived CDR1 and CDR2 are MGHRA and YSYEKL.